Each of the 9 T cell receptor beta chains below was sequenced from the same sample in a study of OX40 agonist ivuxolimab in advanced cancers. Using immunoSEQ multiplex PCR, the repertoire was profiled, and TCRdb retains in-frame clones only, with some absent. The repertoire has 40,000 to 55,000 clones, approximately 85% of them found once; the top ten carry about 3.2%. The material was CD4+ or CD8+ T cells sorted from blood, obtained in a trial of the OX40 agonist ivuxolimab. Receptors originate from an adult with an advanced solid tumor such as melanoma, head and neck, liver or kidney cancer.

V is TRBV28 and J is TRBJ2-7; D possibly uses TRBD1 or TRBD2 (5 bases each). The CDR3 contains 17 residues. Germline-derived CDR1 and CDR2 are MDHEN and SYDVKM. V shed 6 bases and J shed 0 bases, with 21 bases lying between them. The DNA for the CDR3 is TGTGCCAGCAGCTCCGACCCCCCGGGGCCGGGCTCCTACGAGCAGTACTTC. Its translation: CASSSDPPGPGSYEQYF.

This clone was observed a handful of times. The V and J genes are TRBV6-6 and TRBJ2-3; no clear D. CDR1 and CDR2 (germline): MNHNY, SVGAGI (reference sequence). V was shortened by 4 bases and J by 0 bases, with 8 bases between the two germline ends. The CDR3 runs to 14 residues. CDR3 protein: CASSSPASTDTQYF. CDR3 DNA sequence: TGTGCCAGCAGTTCCCCAGCGAGCACAGATACGCAGTATTTT.

The chain is built from TRBV29-1 and TRBJ1-4; D not resolved. CDR3 size: 13 residues. Germline V lookup: CDR1 SQVTM, CDR2 ANQGSEA. Trimming took 2 bases from V and 7 from J, leaving 11 bases between them. The CDR3 nucleotides read TGCAGCGTTGAAATGGTGTCCGGTGAAAAACTGTTTTTT. Its translation is CSVEMVSGEKLFF. The full variable domain, rest sourced from reference TRBV29-1 and TRBJ1-4, is SAVISQKPSRDICQRGTSLTIQCQVDSQVTMMFWYRQQPGQSLTLIATANQGSEATYESGFVIDKFPISRPNLTFSTLTVSNMSPEDSSIYLCSVEMVSGEKLFFGSGTQLSVL.

The CDR3 DNA reads TGCGCCAGCAGCCAACCTAGCGCCGGCTCCTACAATGAGCAGTTCTTC. Translated, it gives CASSQPSAGSYNEQFF. The chain joins TRBV4-1 to TRBJ2-1, with D perhaps TRBD2 (6 bases). Germline CDR1 is MGHRA and CDR2 is YSYEKL. V was trimmed by 2 bases and J by 0 bases, leaving 11 bases between them. The length of the CDR3 is 16 residues.

The rearrangement uses TRBV11-3 and TRBJ2-3, with TRBD2 identical over 8 bases. J gave up 2 bases and V 2 bases, and 6 bases lay outside the gene matches. The length of the CDR3 is 16 residues. Germline CDR1 SGHNT, CDR2 YENEEA. CDR3 residues: CASSLTSGTNTDTQYF. DNA of the CDR3: TGTGCCAGCAGCTTAACTAGCGGAACCAACACAGATACGCAGTATTTT.

J is TRBJ2-4 and V is TRBV28, with D possibly TRBD2 on 5 matching bases. Germline CDR1 MDHEN, CDR2 SYDVKM. The CDR3 spans 17 residues. V was pared by 5 bases and J by 0 bases, with 17 bases between. The CDR3 region has the DNA TGTGCCAGCAGTGGGATTGCGGGCGGTGTAGCCAAAAACATTCAGTACTTC. Residues: CASSGIAGGVAKNIQYF.

This clone has just one count. The rearrangement joins TRBV25-1 to TRBJ1-6; D might be TRBD1 (5 bases). Trimming took off 4 bases at V and 7 bases at J, with 8 bases between the two ends. The CDR3 totals 13 residues. Germline V gene lookup returns CDR1 MGHDK and CDR2 SYGVNS. The CDR3 protein is CASSGPGNSPLHF. The CDR3 DNA sequence: TGTGCCAGCAGTGGTCCAGGGAATTCACCCCTCCACTTT.

This clone appeared a single time. This rearrangement joins TRBV2 to TRBJ2-1; D is ambiguous. The CDR3 has 16 amino acids. V lost 4 bases and J lost 7, with 20 bases in between. The germline CDR1 and CDR2 sequences are SNHLY and FYNNEI. The CDR3 loop reads CASSAPRRGAENEQFF. CDR3 nucleotides: TGTGCCAGCAGTGCCCCCCGCCGTGGAGCTGAGAATGAGCAGTTCTTC.

J is TRBJ2-3 and V is TRBV21-1; no DNA check was done on the table's D call, TRBD1. TRBV21-1 is given as a pseudogene. CDR3 length: 20 amino acids. CDR3 amino acids: CASSKALSTARQVPTDTQYF. The CDR3 DNA reads as TGTGCCAGCAGCAAAGCGCTTTCGACAGCCCGACAGGTACCCACAGATACGCAGTATTTT.